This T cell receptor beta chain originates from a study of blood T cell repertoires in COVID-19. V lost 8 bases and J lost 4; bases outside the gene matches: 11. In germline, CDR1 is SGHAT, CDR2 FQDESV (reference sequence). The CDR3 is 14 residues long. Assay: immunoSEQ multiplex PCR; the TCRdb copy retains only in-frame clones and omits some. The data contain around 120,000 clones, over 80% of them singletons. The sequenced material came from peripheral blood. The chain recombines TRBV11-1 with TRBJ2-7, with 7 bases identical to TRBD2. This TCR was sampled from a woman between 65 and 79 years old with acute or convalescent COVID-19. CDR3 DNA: TGTGCCAGCTTTGCGGGGGAGGAGGGTTACGAGCAGTACTTC. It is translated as CASFAGEEGYEQYF.